This TCR beta chain was recorded in a study of control samples from healthy donors and cancer patients. Measured with immunoSEQ multiplex PCR; TCRdb has only the in-frame clones, and not every one. The sample consists of 150,000 to 200,000 clones, approximately 92% of them appearing once. The material sequenced was blood. The TCR was taken from a man aged 25 to 45 in good health.

The CDR3 sequence is CASRGDRSYSNQPQHF. In DNA, the CDR3 is TGTGCCAGTAGGGGGGACAGATCTTATAGCAATCAGCCCCAGCATTTT. The V call is TRBV19, the J call TRBJ1-5; the match to TRBD1 covers 7 bases. This CDR3 comprises 16 residues. In germline, CDR1 is LNHDA, CDR2 SQIVND (reference sequence). V lost 6 bases to trimming and J lost 0 bases; unmatched junction nucleotides: 8.